The clone carrying this TCR beta chain was counted at least ten times. These data are taken from a study of T cells in Graves' hyperthyroidism and ophthalmopathy. What was amplified from RNA transcripts were TCR beta CDR3 regions. The HTBI primer set drove a first-round RT-PCR of the TCR CDR3. One entry per CDR3 protein, called by TCRdb with MiXCR from the multiplex PCR reads. The sample records roughly 580,000 distinct CDR3 sequences, around 13% being singletons. Trimming removed 3 bases from V and 0 bases from J, with 15 bases in between. CDR1 is LNHDA, CDR2 SQIVND, per germline (reference sequence). CDR3 length: 17 amino acids.

V gene TRBV19 combines with J gene TRBJ1-5, with TRBD1 as a possible D gene (6 bases). Specimen: blood. The receptor's source is a woman aged 25 to 39 with Graves' hyperthyroidism that later progressed to Graves' ophthalmopathy. Written as DNA, the CDR3 is TGTGCCAGTAGTATTCGACGGACAGACTATAGCAATCAGCCCCAGCATTTT. It encodes CASSIRRTDYSNQPQHF. The entire variable domain, with the rest obtained from reference TRBV19 and TRBJ1-5, is as follows: DGGITQSPKYLFRKEGQNVTLSCEQNLNHDAMYWYRQDPGQGLRLIYYSQIVNDFQKGDIAEGYSVSREKKESFPLTVTSAQKNPTAFYLCASSIRRTDYSNQPQHFGDGTRLSIL.